A single sample is the source of the 28 T cell receptor beta chains below, sequenced in a study of OX40 agonist ivuxolimab in advanced cancers. Receptor libraries were prepared by the immunoSEQ multiplex PCR assay. Imported from immuneACCESS, the table was reduced by TCRdb to in-frame sequences with V and J called. These copies leave out some clones; in studies compared against another copy, an unresolved V gene accounts for under half, and the cause of the remainder is not known. This sample gives about 17,000 clones in total; 83% of them show up just once. The biggest ten clones account for around an eighth of the sample. The sequencing here drew on CD4+ or CD8+ T cells sorted from blood, taken in a trial of the OX40 agonist ivuxolimab. The source is an adult with an advanced solid tumor such as melanoma, head and neck, liver or kidney cancer.

V gene TRBV11-3 combines with J gene TRBJ2-1, with TRBD2 matching 10 bases. Unmatched junction bases numbered 13, after V lost 5 bases and J lost 9 bases. The length of the CDR3 is 16 residues. Germline CDR1 is SGHNT and CDR2 is YENEEA. The CDR3 sequence: CASSPGIAGGSGEQFF. In DNA form, the CDR3 reads TGTGCCAGCAGCCCCGGGATAGCGGGGGGATCGGGTGAGCAGTTCTTC.

This clone was counted a single time. The chain uses TRBV10-3 and TRBJ2-7; maybe TRBD2 (7 bases). Per the germline V gene, CDR1 is ENHRY and CDR2 is SYGVKD. The CDR3 is 18 amino acids. The V and J ends lost 0 bases and 0 bases respectively, with 18 bases between them. In DNA form, the CDR3 reads TGTGCCATCAGTGAGTCTCTGGGGGGGGACACAAGCTCCTACGAGCAGTACTTC. It is translated as CAISESLGGDTSSYEQYF.

The CDR3: CASSVGGIDNEQFF. The CDR3 DNA is TGTGCCAGCAGCGTAGGTGGGATTGACAATGAGCAGTTCTTC. The rearrangement links TRBV9 to TRBJ2-1; D gene ambiguous. Looked up from germline, CDR1 is SGDLS and CDR2 is YYNGEE. The CDR3 has 14 residues. Trimming stripped 0 bases from V and 5 bases from J, with 9 bases between.

V usage is TRBV10-3 and J usage is TRBJ2-7; 9 positions agree with TRBD1. Losses at the gene ends were 10 bases for V and 7 bases for J; bases not matched to a gene: 11. The CDR3 has 13 residues. CDR1 and CDR2 from the germline V gene are ENHRY and SYGVKD. This CDR3 reads CASRDRDWWEQYF. The CDR3 bases are TGTGCCAGCAGGGACAGGGATTGGTGGGAGCAGTACTTC.

CDR3 protein: CASSLGGTGMGGYTF. In DNA form, the CDR3 reads TGTGCCAGCAGTTTGGGGGGTACAGGGATGGGTGGCTACACCTTC. The chain is built from TRBV28 and TRBJ1-2; D possibly corresponds to TRBD1 (6 bases). This CDR3 is built from 15 residues. V shed 3 bases and J shed 7 bases, with 18 bases lying between them. CDR1 and CDR2 (germline): MDHEN, SYDVKM.

The chain uses TRBV7-3 and TRBJ2-1; D tentatively reads TRBD1 or TRBD2 (5 bases each). CDR1 and CDR2 (germline): SGHTA, FQGTGA. The CDR3 covers 13 residues. Trimming removed 4 bases from V and 10 bases from J, with 14 bases in between. CDR3 in DNA: TGTGCCAGCAGCTCGGGACCCTCGGGGGAGCAGTTCTTC. It is translated as CASSSGPSGEQFF.

This rearrangement joins TRBV11-2 to TRBJ2-3, with a weak D call TRBD1 (5 bases). The germline CDR1 and CDR2 sequences are SGHAT and FQNNGV. Trimming pared 2 bases from V and 4 bases from J, leaving 13 bases between. The CDR3 contains 15 residues. The CDR3 DNA follows: TGTGCCAGCAGCTTATTCGTCCAGGGCCCAGATACGCAGTATTTT. This sequence encodes CASSLFVQGPDTQYF.

The chain has TRBV19 and TRBJ1-5, with D unresolved. V lost 5 bases to trimming and J lost 2 bases, with 13 bases between them. CDR1 is LNHDA and CDR2 is SQIVND in the germline V gene (reference sequence). The CDR3 is 15 amino acids. The CDR3 DNA reads TGTGCCAGTAGTCCAATAAGCGGTGGCAATCAGCCCCAGCATTTT. It encodes CASSPISGGNQPQHF.

V usage is TRBV21-1 and J usage is TRBJ1-4; the D call TRBD1 from the table was never checked on the DNA. TRBV21-1 is a pseudogene segment. This CDR3 has 15 residues. DNA for the CDR3: TGTGCCAGCAGCAAACGGGACAGGCCTAATGAAAAACTGTTTTTT. Residues: CASSKRDRPNEKLFF.

This chain joins TRBV5-1 and TRBJ2-1; D tentatively reads TRBD1 or TRBD2 (6 bases each). CDR1 and CDR2 (germline): SGHRS, YFSETQ. V lost 7 bases and J lost 0, with 14 bases in between. The CDR3 is 15 amino acids. The CDR3 DNA follows: TGCGCCAGCGCGGGACAACCCAGCTCCTACAATGAGCAGTTCTTC. As protein: CASAGQPSSYNEQFF.

This clone turned up a few times. The chain has TRBV4-2 and TRBJ1-2; unclear D gene. CDR1 LGHNA and CDR2 YNFKEQ come from the germline V gene. Trimming took off 1 base at V and 6 bases at J, with 12 bases between the two ends. This CDR3 region has 14 residues. For the CDR3, the DNA is TGTGCCAGCAGCCAAGTCACCCCGACCCATGGCTACACCTTC. Protein: CASSQVTPTHGYTF.

V gene TRBV5-1 combines with J gene TRBJ2-3, with 9 bases aligning to TRBD1. The CDR3 has 14 residues. V lost 4 bases, J lost 3 bases, and 3 bases stayed unmatched. The germline CDR1 and CDR2 sequences are SGHRS and YFSETQ. The CDR3 sequence: CASSEDRGTDTQYF. DNA for the CDR3: TGCGCCAGCAGCGAGGACAGGGGAACAGATACGCAGTATTTT.

In its sample, this clone was seen a few times. V gene TRBV10-1 combines with J gene TRBJ2-1, with 10 bases identical to TRBD2. The CDR3 consists of 15 residues. Trimming at V came to 2 bases and at J to 7 bases, leaving 5 bases not matched to a gene. From germline, CDR1 is WNHNN and CDR2 SYGVQD (reference sequence). The CDR3 here is CASSENLAGGNEQFF. CDR3 nucleotide sequence: TGCGCCAGCAGTGAGAACTTAGCGGGAGGTAATGAGCAGTTCTTC.

This chain uses TRBV2 with TRBJ2-7; D might be TRBD1 (5 bases). Deletions cut 8 bases from V and 0 bases from J, with 14 bases between. This CDR3 has 14 residues. The germline V gene encodes CDR1 SNHLY and CDR2 FYNNEI. The CDR3 reads CASLRGPNSYEQYF. The DNA for the CDR3 is TGTGCCAGCCTAAGGGGTCCGAACTCCTACGAGCAGTACTTC.

The chain couples TRBV18 to TRBJ2-7, with TRBD2 as a possible D gene (6 bases). The CDR3 has 12 amino acids. Germline assignment: CDR1 KGHSH and CDR2 LQKENI. V lost 3 bases to trimming and J lost 7 bases, with 10 bases between them. The CDR3 sequence: CASSPSAGEQYF. The CDR3 bases are TGTGCCAGCTCACCGTCGGCGGGGGAGCAGTACTTC.

The V call is TRBV27, the J call TRBJ1-5; maybe TRBD1 (6 bases). The CDR3 runs 13 residues. CDR1 is MNHEY and CDR2 is SMNVEV in the germline V gene (reference sequence). Trimming stripped 4 bases from V and 7 bases from J, with 11 bases between. The CDR3 protein is CASSSYRDQPQHF. CDR3 nucleotide sequence: TGTGCCAGCAGTTCCTACAGGGACCAGCCCCAGCATTTT.

The chain joins TRBV7-2 to TRBJ1-1; D perhaps matches TRBD1 (5 bases). The germline V gene encodes CDR1 SGHTA and CDR2 FQGNSA. V lost 2 bases and J lost 2, with 15 bases in between. The length of the CDR3 is 16 residues. The CDR3 DNA reads TGTGCCAGCAGCTTAACTTGGGACGGATATAACACTGAAGCTTTCTTT. Translated: CASSLTWDGYNTEAFF.

This clone was recorded only once. The chain uses TRBV5-6 and TRBJ2-1; a weak D match, TRBD1 (6 bases). Germline lookup yields CDR1 SGHDT and CDR2 YYEEEE. Trimming left V 5 bases short and J 3 bases short, with 15 bases between. CDR3 length equals 15 residues. DNA for the CDR3: TGTGCCAGCAGAGGGCCGAGGGGGATCTACAATGAGCAGTTCTTC. Protein product: CASRGPRGIYNEQFF. The full variable domain, rest sourced from reference TRBV5-6 and TRBJ2-1, is DAGVTQSPTHLIKTRGQQVTLRCSPKSGHDTVSWYQQALGQGPQFIFQYYEEEERQRGNFPDRFSGHQFPNYSSELNVNALLLGDSALYLCASRGPRGIYNEQFFGPGTRLTVL.

The CDR3 loop is CAIHRDRGSPLHF. CDR3 sequence (DNA): TGTGCCATCCACCGGGACAGGGGATCACCCCTCCACTTT. This sequence joins TRBV6-1 and TRBJ1-6; 10 nucleotides match TRBD1. The CDR3 is 13 residues long. Trimming removed 10 bases from V and 10 bases from J; junction bases left unmatched: 7. The germline CDR1 and CDR2 sequences are MNHNS and SASEGT.

This clone was recorded once. The chain has TRBV6-6 and TRBJ1-4; 7 nucleotides align to TRBD1. The CDR3 is made up of 16 amino acids. V shed 2 bases, J shed 2 bases, and the junction held 5 bases outside the gene matches. Germline V lookup: CDR1 MNHNY, CDR2 SVGAGI (reference sequence). The CDR3 DNA follows: TGTGCCAGCAGTTACGCAGGGGGTGGTACTAATGAAAAACTGTTTTTT. It is translated as CASSYAGGGTNEKLFF.

This chain connects TRBV19 to TRBJ2-1, with a weak D call TRBD2 (6 bases). This CDR3 region has 14 residues. Deletions cut 2 bases from V and 10 bases from J, with 15 bases between. Germline V CDR1 and CDR2: LNHDA, SQIVND (reference sequence). This CDR3 reads CASSILAGRYEQFF. CDR3 sequence (DNA): TGTGCCAGTAGTATATTGGCAGGGAGGTACGAGCAGTTCTTC.

The CDR3 is CATKQGQGASNYGYTF. The CDR3 DNA reads TGTGCCACCAAGCAAGGGCAGGGGGCGAGTAACTATGGCTACACCTTC. This rearrangement joins TRBV15 to TRBJ1-2; 8 bases map to TRBD1. After removal of 7 bases from V and 1 base from J, the junction contained 11 bases not matched to a gene. CDR1 LNHNV and CDR2 YYDKDF come from the germline V gene (reference sequence). The CDR3 has 16 residues.

This clone is labeled as medium-sized. The chain couples TRBV11-2 to TRBJ2-5, with a tentative D call TRBD1 (6 bases). Trimming took off 5 bases at V and 5 bases at J, with 18 bases between the two ends. The CDR3 has 15 amino acids. Per the germline V gene, CDR1 is SGHAT and CDR2 is FQNNGV. The CDR3 region is CASSPYRVFEETQYF. The CDR3 DNA reads as TGTGCCAGCAGCCCCTACAGGGTATTTGAGGAGACCCAGTACTTC.

The chain combines TRBV18 with TRBJ1-5, with 9 nucleotides matching TRBD1. The V gene's germline CDR1 is KGHSH and CDR2 LQKENI. Trimming took 6 bases from V and 2 from J; bases not matched to a gene: 5. The CDR3 covers 15 residues. In nucleotides, the CDR3 is TGTGCCAGCTCGTGGGGACAGGGAGGCAATCAGCCCCAGCATTTT. Translation gives CASSWGQGGNQPQHF.

The rearrangement links TRBV27 to TRBJ2-7; 9 bases are a match to TRBD2. Germline CDR1 is MNHEY and CDR2 is SMNVEV (reference sequence). Trimming at V came to 5 bases and at J to 4 bases, leaving 12 bases not matched to a gene. The CDR3 runs 16 residues. This CDR3 is CASSPLVGGGGYEQYF. The CDR3 nucleotides read TGTGCCAGCAGTCCGCTAGTAGGCGGGGGGGGTTACGAGCAGTACTTC.

The V gene is TRBV7-9, the J gene TRBJ1-1, with D possibly being TRBD1 (5 bases). CDR1 is SEHNR, CDR2 FQNEAQ, per germline (reference sequence). V was pared by 4 bases and J by 0 bases, with 18 bases between. The CDR3 sequence is 17 residues long. The CDR3 DNA sequence: TGTGCCAGCAGCTCCCCGGACACGGAACTAATGAACACTGAAGCTTTCTTT. The encoded protein is CASSSPDTELMNTEAFF.

The gene calls are TRBV5-1 and TRBJ2-7; D assignment may be TRBD1 or TRBD2 (5 bases each). Germline CDR1 SGHRS, CDR2 YFSETQ. The CDR3 consists of 15 residues. V was clipped by 2 bases and J by 7 bases, with 19 bases between them. The CDR3 is CASSLLLGEEGEQYF. The CDR3 DNA reads TGCGCCAGCAGCTTATTGCTAGGGGAAGAGGGAGAGCAGTACTTC.

This rearrangement joins TRBV2 to TRBJ2-7; tentatively, D is TRBD1 or TRBD2 (5 bases each). V gave up 3 bases and J gave up 4 bases, with 13 bases separating them. The length of the CDR3 is 14 residues. From germline, CDR1 is SNHLY and CDR2 FYNNEI. The CDR3, as DNA: TGTGCCAGCAGTGATGGGGGTTTTGTTTACGAGCAGTACTTC. Translating it yields CASSDGGFVYEQYF.